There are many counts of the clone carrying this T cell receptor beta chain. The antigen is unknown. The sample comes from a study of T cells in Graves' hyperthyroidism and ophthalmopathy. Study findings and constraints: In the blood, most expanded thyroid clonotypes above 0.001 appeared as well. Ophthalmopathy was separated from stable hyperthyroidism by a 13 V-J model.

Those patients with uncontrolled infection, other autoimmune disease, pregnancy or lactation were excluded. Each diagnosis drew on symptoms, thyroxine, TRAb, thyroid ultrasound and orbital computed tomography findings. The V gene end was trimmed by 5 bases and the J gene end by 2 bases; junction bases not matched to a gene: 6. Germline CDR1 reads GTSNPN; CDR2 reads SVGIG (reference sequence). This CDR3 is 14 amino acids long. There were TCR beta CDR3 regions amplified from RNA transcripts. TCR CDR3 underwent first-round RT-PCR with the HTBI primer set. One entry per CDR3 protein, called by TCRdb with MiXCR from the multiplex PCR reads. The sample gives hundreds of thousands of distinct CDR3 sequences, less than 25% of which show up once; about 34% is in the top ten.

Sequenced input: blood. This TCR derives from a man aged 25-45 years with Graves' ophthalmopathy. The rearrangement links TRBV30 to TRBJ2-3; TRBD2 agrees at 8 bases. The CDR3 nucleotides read TGTGCCTGGGGGAGCGGGAGCTCCACAGATACGCAGTATTTT. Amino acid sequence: CAWGSGSSTDTQYF.